The source of this T cell receptor beta chain is a study of blood T cell repertoires in COVID-19. Across the whole study: Both acute and convalescent COVID-19 samples were obtained from the United States, Italy and Spain.

Per the original methods: Reference gene primer amplification gave nucleated cell count estimates. Only in-frame clones appear in the TCRdb table, and some are missing; sequencing was by immunoSEQ multiplex PCR. V and J calls and clone size follow that table, whereas D and trimming were derived from the DNA. The data hold roughly 200,000 clones, with around 89% observed a single time. The length of the CDR3 is 18 residues. CDR1 is MGHDK, CDR2 SYGVNS, per germline. V shed 2 bases, J shed 0 bases, and the junction held 3 bases outside the gene matches. The receptor comes from a young woman who had recovered from COVID-19. Sequencing was carried out using PBMCs or T cells enriched from blood (not recorded which). This chain connects TRBV25-1 to TRBJ2-6; 11 bases are a match to TRBD2. The CDR3 is CASSEGLAGGSGANVLTF. CDR3 DNA: TGTGCCAGCAGTGAAGGGCTAGCGGGGGGCTCTGGGGCCAACGTCCTGACTTTC. Looking up the rest from reference TRBV25-1 and TRBJ2-6 gives the full variable domain: EADIYQTPRYLVIGTGKKITLECSQTMGHDKMYWYQQDPGMELHLIHYSYGVNSTEKGDLSSESTVSRIRTEHFPLTLESARPSHTSQYLCASSEGLAGGSGANVLTFGAGSRLTVL.